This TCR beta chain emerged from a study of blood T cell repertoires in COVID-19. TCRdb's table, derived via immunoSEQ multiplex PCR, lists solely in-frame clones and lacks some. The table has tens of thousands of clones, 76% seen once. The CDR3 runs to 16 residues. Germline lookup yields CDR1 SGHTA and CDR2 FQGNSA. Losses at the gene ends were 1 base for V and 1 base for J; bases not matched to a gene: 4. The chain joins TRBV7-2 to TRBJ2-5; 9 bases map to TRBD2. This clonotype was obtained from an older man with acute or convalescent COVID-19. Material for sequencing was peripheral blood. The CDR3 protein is CASSLGAGGPQETQYF. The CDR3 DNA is TGTGCCAGCAGCTTAGGGGCGGGGGGGCCCCAAGAGACCCAGTACTTC.